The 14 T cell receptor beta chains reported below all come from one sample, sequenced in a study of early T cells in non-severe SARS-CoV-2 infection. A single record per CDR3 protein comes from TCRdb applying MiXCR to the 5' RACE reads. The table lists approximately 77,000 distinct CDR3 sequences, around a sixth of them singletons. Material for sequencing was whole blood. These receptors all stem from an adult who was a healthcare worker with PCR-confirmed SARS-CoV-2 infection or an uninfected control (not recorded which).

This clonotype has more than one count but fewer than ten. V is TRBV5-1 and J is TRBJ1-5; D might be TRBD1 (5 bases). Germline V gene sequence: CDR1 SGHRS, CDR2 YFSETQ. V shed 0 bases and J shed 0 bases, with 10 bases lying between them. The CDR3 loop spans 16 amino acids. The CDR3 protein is CASSLDGAPSNQPQHF. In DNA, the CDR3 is TGCGCCAGCAGCTTGGACGGGGCCCCTAGCAATCAGCCCCAGCATTTT.

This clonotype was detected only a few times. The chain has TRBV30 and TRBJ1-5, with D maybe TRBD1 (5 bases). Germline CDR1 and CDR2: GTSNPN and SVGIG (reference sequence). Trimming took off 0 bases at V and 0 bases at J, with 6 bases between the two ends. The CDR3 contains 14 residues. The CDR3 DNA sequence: TGTGCCTGGAGTGTGGGGGGTAGCAATCAGCCCCAGCATTTT. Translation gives CAWSVGGSNQPQHF.

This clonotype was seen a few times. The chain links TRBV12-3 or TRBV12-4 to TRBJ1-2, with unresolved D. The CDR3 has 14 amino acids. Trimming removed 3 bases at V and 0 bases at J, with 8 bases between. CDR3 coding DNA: TGTGCCAGCAGTTTTGGCAGTTCTAACTATGGCTACACCTTC. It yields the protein CASSFGSSNYGYTF.

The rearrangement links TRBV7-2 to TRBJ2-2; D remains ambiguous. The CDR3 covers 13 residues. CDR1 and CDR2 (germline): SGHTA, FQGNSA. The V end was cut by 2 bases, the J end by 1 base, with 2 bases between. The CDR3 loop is CASSLMNTGELFF. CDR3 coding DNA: TGTGCCAGCAGCTTAATGAACACCGGGGAGCTGTTTTTT.

CDR3 amino acids: CSVASSGANVLTF. CDR3 bases: TGCAGCGTTGCAAGCTCTGGGGCCAACGTCCTGACTTTC. V and J are TRBV29-1 and TRBJ2-6; D unresolved. Trimming took off 4 bases at V and 0 bases at J, with 4 bases between the two ends. Germline lookup yields CDR1 SQVTM and CDR2 ANQGSEA. CDR3 length: 13 residues.

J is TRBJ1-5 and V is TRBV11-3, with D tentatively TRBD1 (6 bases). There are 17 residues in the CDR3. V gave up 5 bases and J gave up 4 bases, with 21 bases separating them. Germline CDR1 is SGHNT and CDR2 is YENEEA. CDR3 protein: CASSPAGGPGQNQPQHF. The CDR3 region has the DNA TGTGCCAGCAGCCCAGCCGGGGGCCCGGGGCAAAATCAGCCCCAGCATTTT.

In DNA form, the CDR3 reads TGTGCTTCCTCTGTAGCTTCGGGCTTTGCAACTAATGAAAAACTGTTTTTT. Amino acid sequence: CASSVASGFATNEKLFF. V gene TRBV12-5 combines with J gene TRBJ1-4; D not resolved. CDR1 LGHNT and CDR2 FRNRAP come from the germline V gene. The CDR3 runs to 17 residues. V was shortened by 11 bases and J by 0 bases, with 22 bases between the two germline ends. The complete variable domain, with remaining parts taken from reference TRBV12-5 and TRBJ1-4, reads DARVTQTPRHKVTEMGQEVTMRCQPILGHNTVFWYRQTMMQGLELLAYFRNRAPLDDSGMPKDRFSAEMPDATLATLKIQPSEPRDSAVYFCASSVASGFATNEKLFFGSGTQLSVL.

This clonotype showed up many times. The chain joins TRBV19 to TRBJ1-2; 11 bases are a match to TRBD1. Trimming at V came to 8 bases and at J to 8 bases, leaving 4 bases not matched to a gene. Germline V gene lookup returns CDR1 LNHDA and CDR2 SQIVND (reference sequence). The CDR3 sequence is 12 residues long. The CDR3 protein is CASEGQGDGYTF. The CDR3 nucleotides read TGTGCCAGTGAGGGACAGGGGGACGGCTACACCTTC.

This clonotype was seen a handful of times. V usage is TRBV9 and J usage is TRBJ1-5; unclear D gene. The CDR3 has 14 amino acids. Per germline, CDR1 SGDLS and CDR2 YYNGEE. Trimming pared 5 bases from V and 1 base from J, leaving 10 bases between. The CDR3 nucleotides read TGTGCCAGCAGACCCCCCCCGAGCAATCAGCCCCAGCATTTT. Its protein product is CASRPPPSNQPQHF.

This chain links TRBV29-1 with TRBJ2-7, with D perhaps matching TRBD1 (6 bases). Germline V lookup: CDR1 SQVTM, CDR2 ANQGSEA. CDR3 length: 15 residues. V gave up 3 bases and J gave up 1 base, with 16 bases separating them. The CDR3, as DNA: TGCAGCGTTGACGGGGACAAAGCGTATTCCTACGAGCAGTACTTC. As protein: CSVDGDKAYSYEQYF.

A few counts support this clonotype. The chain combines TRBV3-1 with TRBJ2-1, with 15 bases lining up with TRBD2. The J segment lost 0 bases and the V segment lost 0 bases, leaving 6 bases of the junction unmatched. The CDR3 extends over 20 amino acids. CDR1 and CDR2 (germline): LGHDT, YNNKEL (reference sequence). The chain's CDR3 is CASSQDVGLAGGSSYNEQFF. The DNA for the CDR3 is TGTGCCAGCAGCCAAGATGTAGGACTAGCGGGGGGGAGCTCCTACAATGAGCAGTTCTTC.

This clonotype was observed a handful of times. Written as DNA, the CDR3 is TGTGCCAGCAGCGGGGGGTTCACAGATACGCAGTATTTT. Amino acids: CASSGGFTDTQYF. V and J are TRBV11-1 and TRBJ2-3; maybe TRBD2 (6 bases). The CDR3 runs to 13 residues. V was trimmed by 5 bases and J by 2 bases, leaving 8 bases between them. CDR1 is SGHAT and CDR2 is FQDESV in the germline V gene (reference sequence).

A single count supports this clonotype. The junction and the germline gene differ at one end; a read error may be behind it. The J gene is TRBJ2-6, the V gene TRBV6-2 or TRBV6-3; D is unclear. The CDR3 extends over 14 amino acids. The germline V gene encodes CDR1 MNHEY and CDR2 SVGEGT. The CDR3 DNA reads TGTGCCGGCAGTTACCGATCCGGGGCCAACGTCCTGACTTTC. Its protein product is CAGSYRSGANVLTF.

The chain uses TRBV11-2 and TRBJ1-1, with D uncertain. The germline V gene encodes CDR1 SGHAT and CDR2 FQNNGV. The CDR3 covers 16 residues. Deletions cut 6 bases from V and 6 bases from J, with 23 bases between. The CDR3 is CASSYSEGRGFPEAFF. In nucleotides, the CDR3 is TGTGCCAGCAGTTACTCCGAGGGCCGGGGTTTCCCTGAAGCTTTCTTT.